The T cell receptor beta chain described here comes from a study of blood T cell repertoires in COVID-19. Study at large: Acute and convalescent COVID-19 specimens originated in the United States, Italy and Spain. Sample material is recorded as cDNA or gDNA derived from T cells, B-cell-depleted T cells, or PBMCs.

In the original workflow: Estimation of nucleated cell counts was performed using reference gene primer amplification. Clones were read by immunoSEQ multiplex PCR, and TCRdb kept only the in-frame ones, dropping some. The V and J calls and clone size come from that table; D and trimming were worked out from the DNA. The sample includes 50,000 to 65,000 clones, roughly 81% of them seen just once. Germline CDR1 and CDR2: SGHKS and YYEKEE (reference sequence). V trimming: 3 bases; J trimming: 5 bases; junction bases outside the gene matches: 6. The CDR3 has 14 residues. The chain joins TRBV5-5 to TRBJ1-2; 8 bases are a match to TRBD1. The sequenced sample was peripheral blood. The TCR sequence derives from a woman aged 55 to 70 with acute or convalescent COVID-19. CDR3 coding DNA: TGTGCCAGCAGCTCTGACAGGGGCCGGTATGGCTACACCTTC. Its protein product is CASSSDRGRYGYTF.